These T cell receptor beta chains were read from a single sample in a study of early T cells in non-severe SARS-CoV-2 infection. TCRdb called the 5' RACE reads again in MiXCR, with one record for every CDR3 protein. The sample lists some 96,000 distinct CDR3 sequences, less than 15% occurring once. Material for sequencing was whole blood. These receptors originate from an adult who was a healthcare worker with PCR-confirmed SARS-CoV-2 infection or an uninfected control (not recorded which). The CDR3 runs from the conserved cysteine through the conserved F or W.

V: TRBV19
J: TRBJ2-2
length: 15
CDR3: CASIRDGRGTGELFF

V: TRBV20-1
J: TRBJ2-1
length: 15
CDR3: CSARDMAGSYNEQFF

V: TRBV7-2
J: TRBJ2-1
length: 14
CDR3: CASSRDRGWNEQFF

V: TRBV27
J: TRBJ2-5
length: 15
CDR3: CASRRTGGSGETQYF

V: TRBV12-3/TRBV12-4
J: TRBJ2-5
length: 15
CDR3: CASSPAWGAPETQYF

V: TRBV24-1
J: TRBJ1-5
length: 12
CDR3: CATSQGNQPQHF

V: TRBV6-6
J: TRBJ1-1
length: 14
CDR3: CASSYAPQNSPAFF

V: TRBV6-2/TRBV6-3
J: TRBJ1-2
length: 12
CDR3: CASRQTVYGYTF

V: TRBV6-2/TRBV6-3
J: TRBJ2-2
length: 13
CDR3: CASSYFDPGELFF

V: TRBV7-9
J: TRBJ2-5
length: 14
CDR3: CASSFQGEGETQYF

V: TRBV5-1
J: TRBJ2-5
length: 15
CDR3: CASSLGIGKGETQYF

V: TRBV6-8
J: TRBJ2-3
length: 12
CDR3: CASNIRPDTQYF

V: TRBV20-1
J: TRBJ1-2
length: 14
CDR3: CSAQTGTGTYGYTF

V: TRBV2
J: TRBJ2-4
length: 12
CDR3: CASGGSLGIQYF

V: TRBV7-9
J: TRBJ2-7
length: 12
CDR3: CASSPDVYEQYF

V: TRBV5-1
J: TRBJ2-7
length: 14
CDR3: CASKTGTSSYEQYF

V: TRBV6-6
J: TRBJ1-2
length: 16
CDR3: CASSYSRPGGDYGYTF

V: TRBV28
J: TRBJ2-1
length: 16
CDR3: CASSSVTLYSYNEQFF

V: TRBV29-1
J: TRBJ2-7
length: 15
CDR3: CSVEDRAGSSGEQYF

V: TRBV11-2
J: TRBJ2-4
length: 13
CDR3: CASSVDSKNIQYF

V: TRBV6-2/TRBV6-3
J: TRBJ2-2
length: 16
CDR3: CASSRLAGSATGELFF

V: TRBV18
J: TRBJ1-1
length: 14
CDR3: CASSPQTPNTEAFF

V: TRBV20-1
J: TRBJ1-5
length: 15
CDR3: CSADRTGSANQPQHF

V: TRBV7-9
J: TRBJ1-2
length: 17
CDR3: CASSLTGTRTLNYGYTF

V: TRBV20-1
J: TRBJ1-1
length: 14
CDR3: CSAHRGGMNTEAFF

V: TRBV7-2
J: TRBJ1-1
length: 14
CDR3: CASSQGQDYTEAFF

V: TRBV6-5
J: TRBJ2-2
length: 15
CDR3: CASSKGLTNTGELFF

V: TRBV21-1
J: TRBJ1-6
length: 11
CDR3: CASSERGPLHF

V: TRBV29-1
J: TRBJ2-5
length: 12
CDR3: CSVDPRVETQYF

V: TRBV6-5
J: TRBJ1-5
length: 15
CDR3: CASRTFRDSNQPQHF

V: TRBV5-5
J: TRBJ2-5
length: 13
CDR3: CASSKTGEETQYF

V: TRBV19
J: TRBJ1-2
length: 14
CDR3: CASARTGANYGYTF

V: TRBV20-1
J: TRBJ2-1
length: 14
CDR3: CSAPTSGGRSEQFF

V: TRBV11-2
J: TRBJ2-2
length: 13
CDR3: CASSLYLTGELFF

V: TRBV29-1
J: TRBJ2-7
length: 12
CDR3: CSVARDRGEQYF

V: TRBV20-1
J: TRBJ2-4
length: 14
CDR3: CSARASGSKNIQYF

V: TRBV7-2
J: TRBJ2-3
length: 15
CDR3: CASSRGTSSTDTQYF

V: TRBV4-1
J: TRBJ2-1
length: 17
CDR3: CASSQGLAGAAYNEQFF

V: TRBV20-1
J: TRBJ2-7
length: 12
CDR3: CSARGGETEQYF

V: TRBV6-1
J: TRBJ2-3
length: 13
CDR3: CASSVERQDTQYF

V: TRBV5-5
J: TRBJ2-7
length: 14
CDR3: CASSPTGEAYEQYF

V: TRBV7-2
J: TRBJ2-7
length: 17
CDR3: CASSLRTSGGRPGVQYF

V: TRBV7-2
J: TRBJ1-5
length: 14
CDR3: CASSLWGSDQPQHF

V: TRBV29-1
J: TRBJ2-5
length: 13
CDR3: CSVGQGSHETQYF

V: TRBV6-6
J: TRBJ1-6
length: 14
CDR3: CASSLGHRDSPLHF

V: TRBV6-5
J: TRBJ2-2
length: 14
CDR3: CASSPDWGNGELFF

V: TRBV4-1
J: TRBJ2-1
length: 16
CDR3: CASSQVSGSGYNEQFF

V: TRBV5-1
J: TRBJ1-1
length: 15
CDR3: CASSLGTGRGTEAFF

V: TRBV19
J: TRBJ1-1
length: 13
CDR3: CASKEGINTEAFF

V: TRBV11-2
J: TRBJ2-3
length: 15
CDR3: CASSGFASSTDTQYF

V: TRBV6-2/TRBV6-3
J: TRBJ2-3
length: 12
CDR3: CASGTATDTQYF

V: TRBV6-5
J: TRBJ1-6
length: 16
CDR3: CASKALQGKSHSPLHF

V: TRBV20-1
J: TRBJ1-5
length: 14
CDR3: CSARVGSSNQPQHF

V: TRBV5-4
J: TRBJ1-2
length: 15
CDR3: CASSLAGGGGYGYTF

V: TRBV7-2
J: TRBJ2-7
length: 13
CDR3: CASFLGIRYEQYF

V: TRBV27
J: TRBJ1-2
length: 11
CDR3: CASRGTFGYTF

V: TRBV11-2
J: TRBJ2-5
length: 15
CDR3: CASSLDPGDQETQYF

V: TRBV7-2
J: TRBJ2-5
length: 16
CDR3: CASSLVRGWGQETQYF

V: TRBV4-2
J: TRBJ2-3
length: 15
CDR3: CASSRLAGPTDTQYF

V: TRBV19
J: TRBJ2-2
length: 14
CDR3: CASSTRGDVGELFF